Each of the 30 T cell receptor beta chains below was sequenced from the same sample in a study of T-cell reconstitution after alpha-beta-depleted transplantation in children. Preparation of the TCRbeta library used unique molecular identifiers. TCRdb processed the PCR reads anew with MiXCR; each CDR3 protein has one entry. The table shows 600,000 to 700,000 distinct CDR3 sequences, with 16% occurring only once. This material consisted of PBMCs from the stem cell graft donor, taken from the stem cell graft. The receptors here all came from a human donor who donated a stem cell graft to a child with acute myeloid leukemia.

The rearrangement links TRBV5-1 to TRBJ2-3; D call uncertain. V dropped 1 base and J dropped 0 bases, with 6 bases sitting between them. This CDR3 has 14 amino acids. CDR1 and CDR2 (germline): SGHRS, YFSETQ. This CDR3 is CASSLHSSTDTQYF. CDR3 coding DNA: TGCGCCAGCAGCTTGCATAGTAGCACAGATACGCAGTATTTT.

This clonotype was recorded at least ten times. This rearrangement joins TRBV5-1 to TRBJ2-1; tentatively, D is TRBD1 (6 bases). Trimming cost V 4 bases and J 0 bases, with 14 bases left between them. The CDR3 is made up of 16 amino acids. Germline V gene data show CDR1 as SGHRS and CDR2 as YFSETQ. The CDR3 loop reads CASSLDSPSSYNEQFF. The CDR3 DNA sequence: TGCGCCAGCAGCCTGGACAGTCCGAGCTCCTACAATGAGCAGTTCTTC.

The table lists this clonotype with many counts. The chain is built from TRBV12-3 or TRBV12-4 and TRBJ2-7; tentative D call: TRBD1 (7 bases). The V and J ends lost 6 bases and 2 bases respectively, with 17 bases between them. The CDR3 consists of 15 residues. CDR3 sequence (DNA): TGTGCCAGCAGCTTGCAGGGGGGTGTTGCCTACGAGCAGTACTTC. Its translation is CASSLQGGVAYEQYF.

V is TRBV7-2 and J is TRBJ1-2; D ambiguous. Between the trimmed V and J ends, which lost 5 bases and 2 bases, there was a span of 9 bases. The CDR3 totals 13 residues. From germline, CDR1 is SGHTA and CDR2 FQGNSA. The CDR3 spells CASSRDWNYGYTF. CDR3 coding DNA: TGTGCCAGCAGCCGCGACTGGAACTATGGCTACACCTTC.

In its sample, this clonotype was seen many times. The chain uses TRBV20-1 and TRBJ1-5; 8 positions match TRBD1. This CDR3 spans 15 amino acids. V lost 6 bases to trimming and J lost 1 base; unmatched junction nucleotides: 8. Germline values: CDR1 DFQATT, CDR2 SNEGSKA (reference sequence). Here the CDR3 reads CSARTGLLSNQPQHF. CDR3 nucleotides: TGCAGTGCACGGACAGGGCTTTTGAGCAATCAGCCCCAGCATTTT.

The V and J genes are TRBV12-3 or TRBV12-4 and TRBJ2-4, with TRBD2 identical over 10 bases. The V and J ends lost 3 bases and 0 bases, in that order; junction bases with no gene match: 11. There are 19 residues in the CDR3. CDR3 in DNA: TGTGCCAGCAGTTTTCAGCGGGGGGGCTCCGCGTTAGCCAAAAACATTCAGTACTTC. Encoded protein: CASSFQRGGSALAKNIQYF.

The chain recombines TRBV5-5 with TRBJ2-2; D is perhaps TRBD2 (6 bases). CDR1 SGHKS and CDR2 YYEKEE come from the germline V gene (reference sequence). Trimming pared 4 bases from V and 1 base from J, leaving 17 bases between. The CDR3 extends over 17 amino acids. DNA for the CDR3: TGTGCCAGCAGCACGCTGCTCGGCGGGGTGAACACCGGGGAGCTGTTTTTT. The encoded protein is CASSTLLGGVNTGELFF.

This clonotype came up once. A single base separates this from a much larger clone, so it may be a read error. V is TRBV20-1 and J is TRBJ2-5, with 8 bases identical to TRBD2. The CDR3 contains 14 residues. Germline loops: CDR1 DFQATT, CDR2 SNEGSKA (reference sequence). CDR3 loop: CSAPSGLPRRTQHF. CDR3 DNA sequence: TGCAGTGCTCCTAGCGGGCTACCAAGAAGGACCCAGCACTTC.

At least ten counts were recorded for this clonotype. The chain couples TRBV7-2 to TRBJ2-7; either TRBD1 or TRBD2 may fit D (5 bases each). Trimming removed 5 bases from V and 0 bases from J, with 11 bases in between. Germline V gene lookup returns CDR1 SGHTA and CDR2 FQGNSA. There are 14 residues in the CDR3. The DNA of the CDR3 is TGTGCCAGCAGCAACCGGGACGGCTCCTACGAGCAGTACTTC. Translated, it gives CASSNRDGSYEQYF.

This clonotype was seen at least ten times. V gene TRBV10-3 combines with J gene TRBJ2-1; D is unresolved. There are 11 residues in the CDR3. V was trimmed by 7 bases and J by 9 bases, leaving 10 bases between them. CDR1 is ENHRY and CDR2 is SYGVKD in the germline V gene. The CDR3 spells CAINLDGEQFF. DNA of the CDR3: TGTGCCATCAATTTGGACGGTGAGCAGTTCTTC.

The genes are TRBV20-1 and TRBJ1-2; D unclear. The germline V and J ends were trimmed by 0 bases and 0 bases, with 11 bases remaining between them. This CDR3 has 15 amino acids. Germline V gene lookup returns CDR1 DFQATT and CDR2 SNEGSKA (reference sequence). The CDR3 sequence is CSARDSRLSNYGYTF. The CDR3 DNA sequence: TGCAGTGCTAGAGATTCCCGACTGTCTAACTATGGCTACACCTTC.

In its sample, this clonotype was seen many times. The rearrangement links TRBV20-1 to TRBJ2-7, with D unresolved. This CDR3 contains 14 residues. Trimming took 0 bases from V and 2 from J, leaving 11 bases between them. In germline, CDR1 is DFQATT, CDR2 SNEGSKA (reference sequence). CDR3 sequence reads: CSARDSSRTYEQYF. Here the CDR3 DNA reads TGCAGTGCTAGAGATTCGTCCAGGACCTACGAGCAGTACTTC.

In this sample, this clonotype turned up many times. The chain carries TRBV12-5 and TRBJ1-1; 7 nucleotides agree with TRBD1. Trimming cost V 4 bases and J 5 bases; bases outside gene matches: 4. CDR1 is LGHNT and CDR2 is FRNRAP in the germline V gene. CDR3 size: 13 residues. The CDR3 DNA follows: TGTGCTAGTGGTTGGGCAGGGGGGACTGAAGCTTTCTTT. Translation gives CASGWAGGTEAFF.

This clonotype showed up many times. The J gene is TRBJ2-1, the V gene TRBV20-1; D is ambiguous. Germline V gene sequence: CDR1 DFQATT, CDR2 SNEGSKA (reference sequence). This CDR3 region has 13 residues. Trimming stripped 3 bases from V and 6 bases from J, with 12 bases between. The CDR3 protein is CSASISGINEQFF. CDR3 coding DNA: TGCAGTGCTAGTATTTCGGGCATCAATGAGCAGTTCTTC.

The table lists this clonotype with a few counts. This may stem from a read error, because a much larger clone lies one nucleotide away. The V call is TRBV6-6, the J call TRBJ1-5; D unresolved. The germline V and J ends were trimmed by 6 bases and 0 bases, with 3 bases remaining between them. This CDR3 is built from 12 residues. From germline, CDR1 is MNHNY and CDR2 SVGAGI (reference sequence). CDR3 bases: TGTGCCAGCAGATTTAGCAATCAGCCCCAGCATTTT. Its translation is CASRFSNQPQHF.

This clonotype was counted between two and nine times. The chain has TRBV7-2 and TRBJ1-6; D not certain. V lost 1 base to trimming and J lost 14 bases, with 6 bases between them. The CDR3 contains 11 residues. CDR1 SGHTA and CDR2 FQGNSA come from the germline V gene. CDR3 residues: CASSLVRTLHF. CDR3 DNA: TGTGCCAGCAGCTTAGTGCGAACCCTCCACTTT.

This clonotype was detected a few times. The chain couples TRBV20-1 to TRBJ1-1; no clear D. Germline values: CDR1 DFQATT, CDR2 SNEGSKA (reference sequence). This CDR3 comprises 16 residues. The V gene lost 0 bases and the J gene lost 0 bases, with 14 bases spanning the gap. CDR3 amino acids: CSARDRTVLMNTEAFF. The CDR3 region has the DNA TGCAGTGCTAGAGATCGAACAGTTCTTATGAACACTGAAGCTTTCTTT.

This clonotype came up a few times. The genes are TRBV6-1 and TRBJ2-3; possibly TRBD1 or TRBD2 for D (5 bases each). Trimming took 7 bases from V and 2 from J, leaving 13 bases between them. The CDR3 has 14 amino acids. The germline V gene encodes CDR1 MNHNS and CDR2 SASEGT. Here the CDR3 reads CASKVGPYTDTQYF. The CDR3 DNA is TGTGCCAGCAAAGTGGGACCTTACACAGATACGCAGTATTTT.

This clonotype appeared many times. The chain carries TRBV20-1 and TRBJ2-3; D tentatively fits TRBD1 or TRBD2 (5 bases each). The CDR3 has 15 residues. Germline V gene lookup returns CDR1 DFQATT and CDR2 SNEGSKA (reference sequence). The V and J ends lost 1 base and 2 bases respectively, with 13 bases between them. Written as DNA, the CDR3 is TGCAGTGCTAGAGTTGAGGGGCGATACACAGATACGCAGTATTTT. Amino acid sequence: CSARVEGRYTDTQYF.

Many counts were recorded for this clonotype. V gene TRBV7-9 combines with J gene TRBJ2-7, with D possibly being TRBD2 (6 bases). CDR1 is SEHNR, CDR2 FQNEAQ, per germline (reference sequence). Trimming shortened V by 4 bases and J by 4 bases, and 11 bases separated the two germline ends. This CDR3 spans 13 amino acids. CDR3 region: CASSSPGRYEQYV. The CDR3 DNA follows: TGTGCCAGCAGCTCTCCAGGGAGGTACGAGCAGTACGTC.

The V gene is TRBV4-1, the J gene TRBJ2-3; TRBD2 matches 11 bases. The CDR3 loop spans 16 amino acids. CDR1 and CDR2 (germline): MGHRA, YSYEKL. V lost 1 base, J lost 4 bases, and 4 bases stayed unmatched. The CDR3 DNA reads TGCGCCAGCAGCCAAGGGGCTAGCGGGGGGTCAGATACGCAGTATTTT. Its protein is CASSQGASGGSDTQYF.

At least ten counts were recorded for this clonotype. The DNA of the CDR3 is TGTGCCACCGGGACTAGCGGGGCAGAGACCCAGTACTTC. This codes for CATGTSGAETQYF. This rearrangement joins TRBV6-5 to TRBJ2-5; 13 bases fit TRBD2. Looked up from germline, CDR1 is MNHEY and CDR2 is SVGAGI. The CDR3 has 13 amino acids. The V gene end was trimmed by 10 bases and the J gene end by 4 bases; junction bases not matched to a gene: 3.

This clonotype was counted a few times. The J gene is TRBJ1-1, the V gene TRBV7-8; possible D gene TRBD1, 5 bases. Germline V gene data show CDR1 as SGHVS and CDR2 as FQNEAQ. The CDR3 sequence is 15 residues long. V lost 1 base and J lost 3, with 12 bases in between. CDR3: CASSLDGGLYTEAFF. As DNA, the CDR3 is TGTGCCAGCAGCTTAGACGGGGGGTTGTACACTGAAGCTTTCTTT.

This clonotype was counted at least ten times. CDR3 sequence (DNA): TGCAGCGTTGATTTTCCGGACAGGGCGAGTGAGCAGTTCTTC. Translated: CSVDFPDRASEQFF. The rearrangement uses TRBV29-1 and TRBJ2-1; TRBD1 matches at 8 bases. The ends lost 3 bases at V and 9 bases at J; junction bases unmatched: 10. Germline loops: CDR1 SQVTM, CDR2 ANQGSEA. This CDR3 has 14 amino acids.

V usage is TRBV5-1 and J usage is TRBJ2-7; the match to TRBD1 covers 8 bases. Germline CDR1 reads SGHRS; CDR2 reads YFSETQ. This CDR3 is 16 amino acids long. V was clipped by 0 bases and J by 5 bases; unmatched bases: 10. CDR3 protein: CASSLVTGQGGDEQYF. DNA of the CDR3: TGCGCCAGCAGCTTGGTTACAGGACAGGGTGGCGACGAGCAGTACTTC.

In this sample, this clonotype turned up many times. The gene calls are TRBV28 and TRBJ2-3; D may match TRBD1 or TRBD2 (5 bases each). Trimming took off 4 bases at V and 0 bases at J, with 8 bases between the two ends. Germline CDR1 and CDR2: MDHEN and SYDVKM. CDR3 length: 14 residues. DNA for the CDR3: TGTGCCAGCAGTTCCGGGGCCAGCACAGATACGCAGTATTTT. Translating gives CASSSGASTDTQYF. The entire variable domain, with the rest obtained from reference TRBV28 and TRBJ2-3, is as follows: DVKVTQSSRYLVKRTGEKVFLECVQDMDHENMFWYRQDPGLGLRLIYFSYDVKMKEKGDIPEGYSVSREKKERFSLILESASTNQTSMYLCASSSGASTDTQYFGPGTRLTVL.

This sequence joins TRBV7-9 and TRBJ1-6, with TRBD1 identical over 10 bases. After removal of 5 bases from V and 4 bases from J, the junction contained 5 bases not matched to a gene. The CDR3 covers 16 residues. The germline CDR1 and CDR2 sequences are SEHNR and FQNEAQ (reference sequence). CDR3 DNA sequence: TGTGCCAGCAGCGTCCGGGACAGGGGTTATAATTCACCCCTCCACTTT. Amino acid sequence: CASSVRDRGYNSPLHF.

The gene calls are TRBV7-2 and TRBJ1-3; D is undetermined. CDR1 and CDR2 from the germline V gene are SGHTA and FQGNSA. The CDR3 totals 17 residues. V was cut by 0 bases and J by 0 bases, with 12 bases left in between. The CDR3 sequence is CASSLALGSSSGNTIYF. The CDR3 nucleotides read TGTGCCAGCAGCTTAGCGCTAGGGTCGAGCTCTGGAAACACCATATATTTT. The entire variable domain, with the rest obtained from reference TRBV7-2 and TRBJ1-3, is as follows: GAGVSQSPSNKVTEKGKDVELRCDPISGHTALYWYRQSLGQGLEFLIYFQGNSAPDKSGLPSDRFSAERTGGSVSTLTIQRTQQEDSAVYLCASSLALGSSSGNTIYFGEGSWLTVV.

This clonotype showed up just a few times. V and J are TRBV5-6 and TRBJ2-2; no reliable D call. Germline loops: CDR1 SGHDT, CDR2 YYEEEE. The CDR3 has 14 residues. V was pared by 0 bases and J by 3 bases, with 6 bases between. CDR3 loop: CASSLGAYTGELFF. Written as DNA, the CDR3 is TGTGCCAGCAGCTTGGGGGCCTACACCGGGGAGCTGTTTTTT.

Only a few counts were recorded for this clonotype. The chain couples TRBV20-1 to TRBJ2-1; D gene unclear. The CDR3 sequence is 14 residues long. V was trimmed by 5 bases and J by 0 bases, leaving 11 bases between them. Per germline, CDR1 DFQATT and CDR2 SNEGSKA (reference sequence). In nucleotides, the CDR3 is TGCAGTGCTCAGGACGGTAGCTCCTACAATGAGCAGTTCTTC. It is translated as CSAQDGSSYNEQFF.